This T cell receptor (beta chain) originates from a study of response to subunit inactivated influenza vaccine. This clonotype has more than one count but fewer than ten. TCRdb independently ran MiXCR on the RT-PCR reads; one entry per CDR3 protein. The sample includes just under 550,000 distinct CDR3 sequences, roughly a quarter of them seen just once. Per the germline V gene, CDR1 is WNHNN and CDR2 is SYGVQD (reference sequence). The CDR3 contains 15 residues. V lost 3 bases and J lost 4, with 15 bases in between. This same sample was also part of a study on T cells expressing NK-cell markers. That publication notes: What made the TCR beta cDNA was 5'RACE template switching with UMIs. From sorted CD3+CD56+NKG2C+, CD3+CD56+NKG2C- and CD3+CD56-NKG2C+ T cells came the TCR beta repertoires. Among CD8+ T cells from about 6 donors, dominant NKG2C+ clonotypes accounted for about 1.0-7.0%. A few of the donors also had these clonotypes leading their CD3+CD56-NKG2C+ fraction. Clones of NKG2C+ T cells that had expanded were of unclear HCMV specificity.

This TCR was sampled from a man aged 50 to 60 who received an inactivated influenza vaccine. Material: CD4+ T cells sorted from PBMCs, obtained approximately 13 days after vaccination. This chain joins TRBV10-1 and TRBJ1-2; unclear D gene. For the CDR3, the DNA is TGCGCCAGCAGTGATTCCCTTCAACGGGGCTATGGCTACACCTTC. This gives the protein CASSDSLQRGYGYTF.